This entry is about one T cell receptor beta chain. Its antigen specificity is not known. It has no much larger one-base neighbor in the sample; base qualities were not kept. The data derive from a study of T cells after yellow fever vaccination (dated by TCRdb to 2018 to 2020). Turning to the overall study: The SMART-Seq v4 Ultra Low Input RNA kit was used to prepare libraries from fractions with low cell numbers. To follow T-cell clones before and after both primary and booster YFV17D yellow fever vaccination, bulk TCR alpha and beta repertoires underwent longitudinal sequencing. Two healthy male donors, one aged 18 to 30 and one aged 30 to 40 years, made up the cohort. Blood was drawn at multiple timepoints before and after primary and secondary immunization, with bulk PBMC replicates and cell subsets isolated. The paper's findings and limits, for the study overall: Because only a couple of donors were included in the study, the extent to which the findings can be generalized is limited. Most clones expanded after primary vaccination (around 97% of CD4 and roughly 90% of CD8) were re-detected after the booster, suggesting that broad memory maintenance occurred. Compared with the primary T-cell response, the secondary T-cell response was faster but weaker, reaching its peak on day 5 rather than on day 15. FACS-sorted repertoires could contain abundant contaminating clonotypes from the bulk population, so computational filtering was required. A small fraction of clonotypes appeared in both the CD4 and CD8 compartments, likely as a result of convergent recombination.

Sequencing was carried out with an Illumina NovaSeq 6000. TCR cDNA was synthesized by 5'RACE template switching, which introduced a universal primer site and unique molecular identifiers. Priming of cDNA synthesis was performed from both the TCR alpha and TCR beta constant segments. Library amplification involved two PCR steps, and the second step added sample barcodes and sequencing adapters. Sequencing of libraries was performed on Illumina HiSeq 2500 (2x100 bp) or NovaSeq (2x150 bp). Per the source publication's procedure: Demultiplexing of reads and collapsing into UMI consensus sequences were performed with MIGEC, and V(D)J alignment was carried out with MiXCR. Clonotypes responding to the vaccine were identified with edgeR on replicate PBMC samples, with the criteria of FDR below 0.01 and a log2 fold change above 5 up to day 15. Bulk clonotypes were assigned CD4 or CD8 identity according to which sequenced CD4 or CD8 repertoire held them at higher abundance. TCRdb reprocessed the public reads (quality trimming at Q25 with fastp, clone calling with MiXCR) and kept in-frame beta chains. Rows are unified per CDR3 protein, each entry keeping the most common DNA and genes. The V and J calls, along with clone size, are taken from TCRdb and not from the paper's own processing. The sample table shows 350,000 to 450,000 distinct CDR3 sequences, and about 19% are seen once. Roughly a sixth of the sample is taken by the ten largest.

The sample's treatment or condition label, in plain terms: live attenuated yellow fever vaccine strain. At every blood-draw timepoint, two biological replicates of bulk PBMCs were collected. PBMCs were isolated from peripheral blood using a standard Ficoll-Paque protocol. TriZol was used to extract RNA from bulk PBMCs, CD4 and CD8 fractions, and dextramer-positive and dextramer-negative fractions. The TCR comes from a man between 18 and 29 years old who received the YFV17D yellow fever vaccine. The specimen was PBMCs, collected before the yellow fever booster vaccination.

The CDR3 sequence is CASSSTRGRNNEQFF. The sequence in DNA is TGTGCCAGCAGCTCAACCAGGGGTAGAAACAATGAGCAGTTCTTC. The sequence is built from TRBV6-5 and TRBJ2-1; the best D guess is TRBD1, with 6 bases matching. The CDR3 has 15 amino acids, counting the end cysteine and phenylalanine. Kept here is only the CDR3 DNA, which spans 45 bases and is read in frame from base 1. The germline ends are 17 bases apart after V is trimmed by 6 bases and J by 5 bases. The germline V gene specifies MNHEY as CDR1 and SVGAGI as CDR2.